This T cell receptor (beta chain) comes out of a study of blood T cells in healthy people across ages. Broader study findings: TCR beta diversity per million T cells fell roughly linearly with age.

Using a J-beta primer mix together with a sample-barcoded 5' primer, a second PCR was run for about 7 to 12 cycles. Using its own MiXCR run on the 5' RACE reads, TCRdb lists one record per CDR3 protein. The table records about 1.6 million distinct CDR3 sequences, around 36% of them present only once. As concerns this clonotype: Its cognate antigen is unknown.

Looked up from germline, CDR1 is ENHRY and CDR2 is SYGVKD. Trimming cost V 2 bases and J 8 bases, with 14 bases left between them. CDR3 size: 14 residues. Sequences were obtained from blood. The TCR was taken from a woman aged 30 to 39 in good health. The chain joins TRBV10-3 to TRBJ2-3; D possibly corresponds to TRBD1 (7 bases). The CDR3 DNA reads TGTGCCATCAGTGAGGTCCCAGGGGGAGGTACGCAGTATTTT. This sequence encodes CAISEVPGGGTQYF.